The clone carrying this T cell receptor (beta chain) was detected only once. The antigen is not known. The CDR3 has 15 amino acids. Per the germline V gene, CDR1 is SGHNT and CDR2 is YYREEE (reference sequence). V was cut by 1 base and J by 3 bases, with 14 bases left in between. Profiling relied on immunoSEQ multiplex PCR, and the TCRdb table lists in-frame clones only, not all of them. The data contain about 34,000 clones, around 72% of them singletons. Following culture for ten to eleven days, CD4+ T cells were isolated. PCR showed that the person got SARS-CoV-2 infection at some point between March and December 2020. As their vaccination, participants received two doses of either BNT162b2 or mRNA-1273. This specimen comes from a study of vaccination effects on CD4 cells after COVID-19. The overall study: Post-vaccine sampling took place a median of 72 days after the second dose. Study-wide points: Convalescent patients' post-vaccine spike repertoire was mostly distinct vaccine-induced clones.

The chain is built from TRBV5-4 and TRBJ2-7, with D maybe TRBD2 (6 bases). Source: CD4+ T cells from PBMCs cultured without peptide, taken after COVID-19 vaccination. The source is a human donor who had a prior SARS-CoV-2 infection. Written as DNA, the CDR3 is TGTGCCAGCAGCTTGCCCCAGGAGGGGAGCTACGAGCAGTACTTC. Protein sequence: CASSLPQEGSYEQYF.